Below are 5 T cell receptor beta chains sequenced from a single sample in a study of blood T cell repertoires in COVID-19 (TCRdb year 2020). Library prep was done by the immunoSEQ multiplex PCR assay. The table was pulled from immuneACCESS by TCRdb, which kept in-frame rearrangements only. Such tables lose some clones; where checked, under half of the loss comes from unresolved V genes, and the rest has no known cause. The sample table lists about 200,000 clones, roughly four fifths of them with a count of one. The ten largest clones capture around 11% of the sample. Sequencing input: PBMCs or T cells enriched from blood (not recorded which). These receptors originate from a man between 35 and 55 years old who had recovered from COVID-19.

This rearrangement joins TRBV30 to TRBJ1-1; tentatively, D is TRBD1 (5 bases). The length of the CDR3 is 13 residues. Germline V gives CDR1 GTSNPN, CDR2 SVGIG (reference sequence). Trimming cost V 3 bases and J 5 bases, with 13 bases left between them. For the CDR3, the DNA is TGTGCCTGGAGCTCAGGGATTGTAACTGAAGCTTTCTTT. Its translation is CAWSSGIVTEAFF.

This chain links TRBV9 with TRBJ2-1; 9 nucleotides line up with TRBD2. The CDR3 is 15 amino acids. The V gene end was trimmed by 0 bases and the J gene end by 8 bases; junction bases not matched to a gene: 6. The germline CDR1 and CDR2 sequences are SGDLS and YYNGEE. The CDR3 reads CASSVVREGLDEQFF. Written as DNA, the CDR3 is TGTGCCAGCAGCGTAGTGCGGGAGGGCCTAGATGAGCAGTTCTTC.

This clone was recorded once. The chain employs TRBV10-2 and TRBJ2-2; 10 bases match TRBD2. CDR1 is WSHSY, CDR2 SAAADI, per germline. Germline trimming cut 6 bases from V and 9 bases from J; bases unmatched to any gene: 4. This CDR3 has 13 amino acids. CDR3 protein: CASRASGSWELFF. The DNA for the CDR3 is TGCGCCAGCAGGGCTAGCGGGAGCTGGGAGCTGTTTTTT.

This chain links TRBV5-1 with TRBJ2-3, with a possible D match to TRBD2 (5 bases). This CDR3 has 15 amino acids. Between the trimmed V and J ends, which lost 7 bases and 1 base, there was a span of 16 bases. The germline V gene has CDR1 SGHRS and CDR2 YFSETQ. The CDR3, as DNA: TGCGCCAGCTTAGGACTTGCCATGGGCACAGATACGCAGTATTTT. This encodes CASLGLAMGTDTQYF.

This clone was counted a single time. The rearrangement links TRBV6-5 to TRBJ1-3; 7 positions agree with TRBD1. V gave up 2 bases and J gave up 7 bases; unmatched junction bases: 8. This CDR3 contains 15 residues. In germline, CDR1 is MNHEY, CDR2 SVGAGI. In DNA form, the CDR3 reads TGTGCCAGCAGTTACCGACCTGGGACAGACAACACCATATATTTT. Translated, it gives CASSYRPGTDNTIYF.